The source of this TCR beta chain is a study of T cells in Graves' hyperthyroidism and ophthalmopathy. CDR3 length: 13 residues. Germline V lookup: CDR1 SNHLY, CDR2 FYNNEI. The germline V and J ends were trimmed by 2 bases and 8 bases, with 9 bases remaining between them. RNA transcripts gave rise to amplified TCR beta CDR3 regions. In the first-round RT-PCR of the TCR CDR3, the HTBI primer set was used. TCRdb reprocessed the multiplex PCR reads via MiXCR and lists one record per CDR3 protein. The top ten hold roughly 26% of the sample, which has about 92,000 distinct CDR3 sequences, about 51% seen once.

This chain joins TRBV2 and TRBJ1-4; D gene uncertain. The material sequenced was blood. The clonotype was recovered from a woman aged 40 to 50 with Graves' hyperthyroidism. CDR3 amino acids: CASSELADEKLFF. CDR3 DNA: TGTGCCAGCAGTGAACTAGCGGACGAAAAACTGTTTTTT.